The T cell receptor (beta chain) described here comes from a study of cytomegalovirus exposure and HLA in healthy donors. From germline, CDR1 is SGHVS and CDR2 FNYEAQ. This CDR3 has 14 amino acids. The junction had 5 bases not matched to a gene; V was cut back by 6 bases and J by 2 bases. Measured with immunoSEQ multiplex PCR; TCRdb has only the in-frame clones, and not every one. The data show around 300,000 clones, roughly 85% seen once. Sequencing was performed on PBMCs. The source of this sequence is a woman between 18 and 29 years old in good health and CMV-seronegative. This chain joins TRBV7-6 and TRBJ1-2, with 8 bases identical to TRBD1. The CDR3 coding sequence is TGTGCCAGCAGTCCGCAGGGGGCCAACTATGGCTACACCTTC. As protein: CASSPQGANYGYTF.